This T cell receptor (beta chain) was obtained from a study of cytomegalovirus exposure and HLA in healthy donors. This clone has a handful of counts. Its antigen remains unidentified. V was pared by 5 bases and J by 0 bases, with 11 bases between. Germline CDR1 and CDR2: SEHNR and FQNEAQ (reference sequence). There are 15 residues in the CDR3. It was with 60 Vbeta and 13 Jbeta primers that the PCR ran. The method was immunoSEQ multiplex PCR; TCRdb's version includes in-frame clones alone and lacks a portion of them. The sample includes 150,000 or so clones, almost 80% of them seen just once. Study-level points and caveats: CMV serostatus alone was available as immune exposure information. A later analysis revealed that TCR association rates differed between HLA loci, peaking at DRB1 and bottoming out at HLA-C.

Sequenced material: PBMCs. This clonotype was obtained from a man aged 40-50 years in good health and CMV-seropositive. The rearrangement links TRBV7-9 to TRBJ2-4; D unresolved. The CDR3 here is CASSPADIAKNIQYF. The CDR3 DNA follows: TGTGCCAGCAGCCCGGCAGACATAGCCAAAAACATTCAGTACTTC. Full variable domain (rest looked up from reference TRBV7-9 and TRBJ2-4): DTGVSQNPRHKITKRGQNVTFRCDPISEHNRLYWYRQTLGQGPEFLTYFQNEAQLEKSRLLSDRFSAERPKGSFSTLEIQRTEQGDSAMYLCASSPADIAKNIQYFGAGTRLSVL.